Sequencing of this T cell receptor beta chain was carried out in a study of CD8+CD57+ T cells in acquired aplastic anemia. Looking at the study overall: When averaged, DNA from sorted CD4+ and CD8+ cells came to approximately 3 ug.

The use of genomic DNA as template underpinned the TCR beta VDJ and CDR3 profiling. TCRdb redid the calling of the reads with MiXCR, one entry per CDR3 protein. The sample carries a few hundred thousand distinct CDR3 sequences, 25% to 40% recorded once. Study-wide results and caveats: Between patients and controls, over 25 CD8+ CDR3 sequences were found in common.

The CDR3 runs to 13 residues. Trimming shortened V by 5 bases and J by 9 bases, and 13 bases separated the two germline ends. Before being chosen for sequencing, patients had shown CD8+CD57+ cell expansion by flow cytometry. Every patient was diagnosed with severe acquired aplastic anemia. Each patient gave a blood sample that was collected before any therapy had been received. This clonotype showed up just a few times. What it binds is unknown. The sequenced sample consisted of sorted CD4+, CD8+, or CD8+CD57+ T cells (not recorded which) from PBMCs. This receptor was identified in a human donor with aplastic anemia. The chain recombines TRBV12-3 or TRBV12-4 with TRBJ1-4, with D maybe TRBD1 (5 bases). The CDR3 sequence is CASSRPGRQKLFF. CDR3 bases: TGTGCCAGCAGTAGACCGGGGCGACAAAAACTGTTTTTT.